This T cell receptor (beta chain) derives from a study of human T cells and chemical hapten exposure (dated by TCRdb to about 2021). In terms of the full investigation: For sensitization, 2% DPC in acetone was applied to a roughly 2 cm by roughly 2 cm area of upper inner arm skin. Twenty-nine alopecia patients provided blood for TCR sequencing at one to four time points (pre-sensitization, 2, 6 and 24 weeks). Libraries were pooled for sequencing, and variation in per-sample TCR yields was attributed mainly to small differences in library volumes within the pool. Blood samples were taken from patients before sensitization (week 0) and then at 2, 6 and about 24 weeks after DPC sensitization. This study followed changes in the peripheral blood TCR repertoire in vivo during primary and secondary sensitization of alopecia patients to the hapten diphenylcyclopropenone (DPC). Patch tests used Finn chambers with 0.01% DPC on the upper back, scored after 6 days by International Contact Dermatitis Research Group standards. The patient cohort, mostly female, included alopecia areata with under or over 50% scalp involvement, alopecia totalis and alopecia universalis. Patients additionally received weekly therapeutic DPC doses to the scalp throughout the approximately 22-week study period. What the work shows at the level of the full study, not this receptor alone: Repeated subsampling changed both the strength of the expansion versus patch-test correlation and the threshold at which the correlation became significant. DPC sensitization did not change how many TCRs were above 1 in 1000 frequency, and no evidence was found of alterations in global repertoire structure. Significantly more large CDR3 similarity clusters were formed by expanded TCRs than by pre-sensitization or healthy control sets, consistent with antigen-driven responses. The number of PT1 expanded TCRs positively correlated with patch test score, significant at thresholds 8, 16 and 32 but not 4. Because every patient had alopecia, a presumed autoimmune disease, the patients' immune response might differ from that of healthy individuals.

This clonotype has only a few counts. The target of this receptor is not known. The record has no base qualities; no much larger clone is one base away. This specimen's time point label, interpreted: pre-sensitization, week 0. Reading the label with the study, this specimen's treatment or condition is: therapeutic diphenylcyclopropenone sensitization with weekly scalp DPC. At each patch-test visit, blood was drawn before the patch test was applied. Patients were considered eligible if aged 18 to 70, diagnosed with alopecia and deemed suitable for DPC therapy, and patients were excluded if pregnant. Total RNA was extracted from unfractionated whole blood that had been collected in Tempus Blood RNA tubes. The library was produced with RACE. TCRdb lists the instrument as NextSeq 500. During library preparation, unique molecular identifiers were attached to individual cDNA molecules so that TCRs could be counted quantitatively and reproducibly. From each blood RNA sample, both TCR alpha and TCR beta chains were sequenced. Per the original workflow: Samples had a median of 95,638 TCRs, with a range from about 23,224 to 750,000. V, J and CDR3 annotation of the TCR reads was carried out using the Decombinator software suite. To make PS versus PT1 abundance plots, every sample was subsampled to the same number of TCRs (28,000). Expanded TCRs were defined as absent before sensitization and observed at least eight times at the 2-week time point. TCRdb reprocessed the public reads (quality trimming at Q25 with fastp, clone calling with MiXCR) and kept in-frame beta chains. When rows share a CDR3 protein, they turn into one entry using the most common DNA and genes. The V and J calls reflect TCRdb's pipeline rather than the authors' work. Present in this sample are a few hundred thousand distinct CDR3 sequences, 8.6% of which were seen just once. Less than 3% of the sample is in the top ten clones.

The cysteine opens and the phenylalanine closes a CDR3 of 15 amino acids. Here the CDR3 DNA is all that survives: 45 bases in frame from base 1. V is pared back by 5 bases and J by 0 bases, with 14 bases lying between the germline termini. The input for sequencing was whole blood, taken in connection with sensitization to the hapten diphenylcyclopropenone (DPC). The TCR comes from a woman between 40 and 55 years old with alopecia areata. Some clones in this sample may be carry-over from other donors' samples. Rearrangement joined TRBV12-3 or TRBV12-4 to TRBJ2-7; TRBD2 could be the D gene, as 6 bases match. In nucleotide form, the sequence is TGTGCCAGCAGTCCTGGGGGACTGCTCTCCTACGAGCAGTACTTC. Its protein reads: CASSPGGLLSYEQYF.